This T cell receptor (beta chain) was sequenced for a study of early T cells in non-severe SARS-CoV-2 infection. Study details: From unsorted whole blood, bulk RNA was sequenced, and the chains remained unpaired. Study results and caveats: The study's VDJdb matching favored anti-spike CD8 responses and missed private and CD4 specificities.

Germline loops: CDR1 SEHNR, CDR2 FQNEAQ (reference sequence). The CDR3 has 15 residues. V was clipped by 1 base and J by 4 bases, with 11 bases between them. There are a few counts of this clonotype. Its antigen is unknown. TCRdb re-called the 5' RACE reads through MiXCR, storing one row per CDR3 protein. The sample has around 30,000 distinct CDR3 sequences, approximately 10% seen once; the top ten hold approximately 13%. The receptor was isolated from an adult who was a healthcare worker with PCR-confirmed SARS-CoV-2 infection or an uninfected control (not recorded which). V and J are TRBV7-9 and TRBJ2-1; the D gene is possibly TRBD2 (6 bases). The sequenced sample consisted of whole blood. The CDR3 sequence is CASSLGRGAYNEQFF. The CDR3 DNA sequence: TGTGCCAGCAGCTTAGGGCGGGGAGCGTACAATGAGCAGTTCTTC.